The 14 T cell receptor beta chains presented below share a single source sample, sequenced in a study of cytomegalovirus exposure and HLA in healthy donors. Use of 60 Vbeta and 13 Jbeta primers characterized the PCR. This table comes from immunoSEQ multiplex PCR, and its TCRdb copy is limited to in-frame clones, with some not included. Found here are around 170,000 clones, around 77% of them singletons; the top ten hold 2% to 2.5%. Material: PBMCs. These receptors all stem from a man aged 55-75 years in good health and CMV-seronegative.

The chain recombines TRBV7-6 with TRBJ2-7; 8 positions match TRBD2. With 4 bases clipped from V and 4 bases from J, the junction kept 6 bases outside the gene matches. The CDR3 covers 14 residues. Germline values: CDR1 SGHVS, CDR2 FNYEAQ. CDR3 sequence reads: CASSSESGRYEQYF. For the CDR3, the DNA is TGTGCCAGCAGCTCCGAAAGCGGGAGATACGAGCAGTACTTC.

The J gene is TRBJ2-1, the V gene TRBV30; D is undetermined. This CDR3 spans 18 amino acids. Germline assignment: CDR1 GTSNPN and CDR2 SVGIG (reference sequence). V lost 0 bases, J lost 0 bases, and 18 bases lay in between. Here the CDR3 reads CAWSVVTDWKSSYNEQFF. CDR3 nucleotides: TGTGCCTGGAGTGTAGTCACCGACTGGAAAAGCTCCTACAATGAGCAGTTCTTC.

The V gene is TRBV28, the J gene TRBJ1-1, with D perhaps TRBD1 (5 bases). Germline values: CDR1 MDHEN, CDR2 SYDVKM. The CDR3 loop spans 15 amino acids. The ends were cut back, 2 bases at V and 1 base at J, with 11 bases in the middle. The CDR3 loop reads CASSLGAAPNTEAFF. CDR3 coding DNA: TGTGCCAGCAGTTTAGGGGCAGCGCCGAACACTGAAGCTTTCTTT.

The V call is TRBV28, the J call TRBJ2-1, with 7 bases identical to TRBD2. J gave up 6 bases and V 8 bases, and 10 bases lay outside the gene matches. The CDR3 is made up of 14 amino acids. The germline V gene encodes CDR1 MDHEN and CDR2 SYDVKM. The CDR3 here is CASGLSGRGNEQFF. The DNA for the CDR3 is TGTGCCAGCGGACTTAGCGGGCGTGGCAATGAGCAGTTCTTC.

The chain carries TRBV6-1 and TRBJ2-1, with D maybe TRBD1 (6 bases). The V gene's germline CDR1 is MNHNS and CDR2 SASEGT. This CDR3 has 16 residues. V lost 2 bases, J lost 9 bases, and 20 bases lay in between. The CDR3, as DNA: TGTGCCAGCAGTGAAAGTGGGGGTGGGGCCAGGGGTGAGCAGTTCTTC. Its translation is CASSESGGGARGEQFF.

This chain connects TRBV18 to TRBJ2-7, with TRBD2 matching 7 bases. Germline V gene data show CDR1 as KGHSH and CDR2 as LQKENI. With V trimmed by 1 base and J by 3 bases, 6 bases remained unmatched. This CDR3 has 15 amino acids. This CDR3 reads CASSPRGSSGYEQYF. The CDR3 nucleotides read TGTGCCAGCTCACCACGGGGATCTAGCGGCTACGAGCAGTACTTC.

The CDR3 loop reads CAWSIGQAYGYTF. The CDR3 bases are TGTGCCTGGAGTATAGGACAGGCCTATGGCTACACCTTC. The chain joins TRBV30 to TRBJ1-2; 7 bases match TRBD1. Germline V gene sequence: CDR1 GTSNPN, CDR2 SVGIG (reference sequence). This CDR3 spans 13 amino acids. V lost 2 bases, J lost 4 bases, and 4 bases stayed unmatched.

This chain links TRBV12-5 with TRBJ1-1; 12 bases agree with TRBD1. Looked up from germline, CDR1 is LGHNT and CDR2 is FRNRAP. The CDR3 covers 16 residues. Germline trimming cut 4 bases from V and 5 bases from J; bases unmatched to any gene: 8. CDR3 sequence: CASGSGTGGGWTEAFF. Written as DNA, the CDR3 is TGTGCTAGTGGTTCCGGGACAGGGGGCGGTTGGACTGAAGCTTTCTTT.

This sequence joins TRBV5-1 and TRBJ2-7; D possibly corresponds to TRBD1 (6 bases). The V gene lost 0 bases and the J gene lost 5 bases, with 12 bases spanning the gap. The length of the CDR3 is 14 residues. The germline V gene has CDR1 SGHRS and CDR2 YFSETQ. The CDR3 region is CASSLETGFDEQYF. CDR3 nucleotides: TGCGCCAGCAGCTTGGAAACAGGGTTTGACGAGCAGTACTTC. The full variable domain, its missing parts supplied by reference TRBV5-1 and TRBJ2-7, is KAGVTQTPRYLIKTRGQQVTLSCSPISGHRSVSWYQQTPGQGLQFLFEYFSETQRNKGNFPGRFSGRQFSNSRSEMNVSTLELGDSALYLCASSLETGFDEQYFGPGTRLTVT.

Here the CDR3 reads CASTPDSLQYF. The CDR3 coding sequence is TGTGCCAGCACCCCGGACAGCCTGCAGTACTTC. The chain joins TRBV2 to TRBJ2-5; D may be TRBD1 (6 bases). The CDR3 spans 11 residues. Germline lookup yields CDR1 SNHLY and CDR2 FYNNEI. The V and J ends lost 7 bases and 11 bases respectively, with 14 bases between them.

The chain joins TRBV7-9 to TRBJ2-3; 8 nucleotides agree with TRBD2. V was clipped by 1 base and J by 1 base; unmatched bases: 1. The CDR3 contains 15 residues. Per the germline V gene, CDR1 is SEHNR and CDR2 is FQNEAQ (reference sequence). The DNA of the CDR3 is TGTGCCAGCAGCTTAGTCGGGGGGGGCACAGATACGCAGTATTTT. Protein product: CASSLVGGGTDTQYF.

In its sample, this clone was seen a few times. V and J are TRBV4-3 and TRBJ1-1; D perhaps matches TRBD1 (6 bases). This CDR3 has 14 residues. Germline V CDR1 and CDR2: LGHNA, YSLEER. V was pared by 0 bases and J by 1 base, with 6 bases between. The CDR3 reads CASSQDRGNTEAFF. CDR3 in DNA: TGCGCCAGCAGCCAAGACAGGGGGAACACTGAAGCTTTCTTT.

The chain carries TRBV7-9 and TRBJ2-5, with D possibly TRBD1 on 6 matching bases. V lost 5 bases to trimming and J lost 2 bases, with 18 bases between them. CDR3 length: 16 amino acids. The V gene's germline CDR1 is SEHNR and CDR2 FQNEAQ (reference sequence). CDR3 bases: TGTGCCAGCAGCCCCCTTATTGGAGACAGGCAAGAGACCCAGTACTTC. Translating gives CASSPLIGDRQETQYF.

The V and J genes are TRBV15 and TRBJ2-2, with D uncertain. The length of the CDR3 is 17 residues. Trimming left V 0 bases short and J 1 base short, with 12 bases between. Germline V gene lookup returns CDR1 LNHNV and CDR2 YYDKDF (reference sequence). In DNA, the CDR3 is TGTGCCACCAGCAGAGATAGTGTAGGAGTGAACACCGGGGAGCTGTTTTTT. This gives the protein CATSRDSVGVNTGELFF.